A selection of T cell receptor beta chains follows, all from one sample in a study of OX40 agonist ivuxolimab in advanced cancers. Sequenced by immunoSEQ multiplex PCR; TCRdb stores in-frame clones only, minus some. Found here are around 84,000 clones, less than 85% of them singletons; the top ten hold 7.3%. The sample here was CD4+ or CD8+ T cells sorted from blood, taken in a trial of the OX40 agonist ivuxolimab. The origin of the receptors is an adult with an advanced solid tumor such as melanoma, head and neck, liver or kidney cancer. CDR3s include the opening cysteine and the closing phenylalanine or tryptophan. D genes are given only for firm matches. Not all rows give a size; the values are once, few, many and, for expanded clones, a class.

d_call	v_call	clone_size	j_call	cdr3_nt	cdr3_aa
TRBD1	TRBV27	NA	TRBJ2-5	TGTGCCAGCAGTCCGACAGGGGGCTGGGAAGAGACCCAGTACTTC	CASSPTGGWEETQYF
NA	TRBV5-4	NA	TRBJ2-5	TGTGCCAGCAGCTTGGATCTCAAGACCCAGTACTTC	CASSLDLKTQYF
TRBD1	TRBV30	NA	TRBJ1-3	TGTGCCTGGCAGGGGGCTGGTGGAAACACCATATATTTT	CAWQGAGGNTIYF
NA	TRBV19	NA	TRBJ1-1	TGTGCCAGTAGTATAACCGTGAACACTGAAGCTTTCTTT	CASSITVNTEAFF
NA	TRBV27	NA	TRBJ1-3	TGTGCCAGCAGCAAGCGAGGGGTCGGAAACACCATATATTTT	CASSKRGVGNTIYF
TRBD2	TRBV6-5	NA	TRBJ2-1	TGTGCCAGCAGTCTGGGGGAGGGGAATGAGCAGTTCTTC	CASSLGEGNEQFF
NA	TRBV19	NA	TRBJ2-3	TGTGCCAGTAGTACCTATAGGGATACGCAGTATTTT	CASSTYRDTQYF
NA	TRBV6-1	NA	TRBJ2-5	TGTGCCAGCAGTGATCGGAAGGGTTCGGGGGAGACCCAGTACTTC	CASSDRKGSGETQYF
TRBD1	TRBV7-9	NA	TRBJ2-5	TGTGCCAGCAGCCCGGGACAGGGGATAGTTGAGACCCAGTACTTC	CASSPGQGIVETQYF
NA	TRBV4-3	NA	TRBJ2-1	TGCGCCAGCAGCCAAGATTGGGACCCTTCCTACAATGAGCAGTTCTTC	CASSQDWDPSYNEQFF
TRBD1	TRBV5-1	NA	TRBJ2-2	TGCGCCAGCAGCCTGGGACAGAGCACCGGGGAGCTGTTTTTT	CASSLGQSTGELFF
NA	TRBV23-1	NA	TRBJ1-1	TGCGCCAGCAGTCAATCGGTCCCGGTCTGGAGCACTGAAGCTTTCTTT	CASSQSVPVWSTEAFF
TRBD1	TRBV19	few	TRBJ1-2	TGTGCCAGTACTGATCCGGGACAGGGTAAGGGCTACACCTTC	CASTDPGQGKGYTF
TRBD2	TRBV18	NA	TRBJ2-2	TGTGCCAGCTCACCCAGACTAGCGGGAGTCGCGAACACCGGGGAGCTGTTTTTT	CASSPRLAGVANTGELFF
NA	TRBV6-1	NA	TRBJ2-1	TGTGCCAGCCGACAGGGAGGCTACAATGAGCAGTTCTTC	CASRQGGYNEQFF
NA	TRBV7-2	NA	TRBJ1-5	TGTGCCAGCAGCCTTCCAGGGGTGCCCCAGCATTTT	CASSLPGVPQHF
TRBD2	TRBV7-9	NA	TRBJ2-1	TGTGCCAGCAGCGGGACTATGGGAAATGAGCAGTTCTTC	CASSGTMGNEQFF
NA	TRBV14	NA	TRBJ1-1	TGTGCCAGCAGCCCGTCAGGGATGAACACTGAAGCTTTCTTT	CASSPSGMNTEAFF
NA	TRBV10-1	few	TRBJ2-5	TGCGCCAGCAGTGAGTCGGGTGGGACCCAGTACTTC	CASSESGGTQYF
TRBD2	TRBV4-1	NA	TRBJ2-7	TGCGCCAGCAGCCAAGCGGGAGGGCCTTACGAGCAGTACTTC	CASSQAGGPYEQYF
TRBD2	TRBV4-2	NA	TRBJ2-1	TGTGCCAGCAGCCAACTGGGGGAGGGCCGCAACAATGAGCAGTTCTTC	CASSQLGEGRNNEQFF
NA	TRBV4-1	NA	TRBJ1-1	TGCGCCAGCAGCCAAGATGGGACCCCCGGGTTTACTGAAGCTTTCTTT	CASSQDGTPGFTEAFF
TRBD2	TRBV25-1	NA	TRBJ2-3	TGTGCCAGCAGGTGGCTAGCGGGGGGGCTGGTAACAGATACGCAGTATTTT	CASRWLAGGLVTDTQYF
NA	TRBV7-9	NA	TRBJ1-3	TGTGCCAGCAGCTTTCAACCAGGCTCTGGAAACACCATATATTTT	CASSFQPGSGNTIYF
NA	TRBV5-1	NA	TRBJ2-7	TGCGCCAGCAGCTTGAACGGGGCCTACGAGCAGTACTTC	CASSLNGAYEQYF
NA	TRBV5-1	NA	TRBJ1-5	TGCGCCAGCAGCTTGGGGGATGGGCAGCCCCAGCATTTT	CASSLGDGQPQHF
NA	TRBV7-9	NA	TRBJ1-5	TGTGCCAGCAGTCCCGACAGTGGCAATCAGCCCCAGCATTTT	CASSPDSGNQPQHF
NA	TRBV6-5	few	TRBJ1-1	TGTGCCAGCACCCCGATAGTGGGGAACACTGAAGCTTTCTTT	CASTPIVGNTEAFF
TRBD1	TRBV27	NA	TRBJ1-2	TGTGCCAGCAGGCCTTTTATGGGACAGGACCTCTATGGCTACACCTTC	CASRPFMGQDLYGYTF
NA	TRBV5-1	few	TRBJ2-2	TGCGCCAGCAGCTTAACCCCAGGGAGGTTGAGCACCGGGGAGCTGTTTTTT	CASSLTPGRLSTGELFF
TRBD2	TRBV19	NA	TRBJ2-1	TGTGCCAGTAGTACGGGGGGAGGGGACTACAATGAGCAGTTCTTC	CASSTGGGDYNEQFF
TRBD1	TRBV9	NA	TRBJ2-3	TGTGCCAGCAGCGATTTCCGGGACAGGGGTCAAGATACGCAGTATTTT	CASSDFRDRGQDTQYF
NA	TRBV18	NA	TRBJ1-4	TGTGCCAGCTCACGAACCACTCTACAAGGGACTACTCGGCGTAATGAAAAACTGTTTTTT	CASSRTTLQGTTRRNEKLFF
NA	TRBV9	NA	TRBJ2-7	TGTGCCAGCAGCGTAACAGGGATGAGCTCCTACGAGCAGTACTTC	CASSVTGMSSYEQYF
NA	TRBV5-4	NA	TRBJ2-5	TGTGCCAGCAGCTTGAAGGGCAGGGTAGGCGAGACCCAGTACTTC	CASSLKGRVGETQYF
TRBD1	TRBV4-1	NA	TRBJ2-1	TGCGCCAGCAGCCAAGCAGGGGGCGCAGGTAACAATGAGCAGTTCTTC	CASSQAGGAGNNEQFF
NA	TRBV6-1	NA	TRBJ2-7	TGTGCCAGCAGTGTTGGAGGGTTAGGTTTCTACGAGCAGTACTTC	CASSVGGLGFYEQYF
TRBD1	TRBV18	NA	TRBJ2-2	TGTGCCAGCTCGCAAAGACAGGGGGCTATCGGGGAGCTGTTTTTT	CASSQRQGAIGELFF
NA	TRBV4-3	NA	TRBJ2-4	TGCGCCAGCAGCCAAGAACGAAGCGGGCCAGCCAAAAACATTCAGTACTTC	CASSQERSGPAKNIQYF
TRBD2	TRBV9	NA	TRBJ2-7	TGTGCCAGCAGGGGACTAGCCGAGCTGAACGAGCAGTACTTC	CASRGLAELNEQYF
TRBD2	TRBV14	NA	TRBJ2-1	TGTGCCAGCAGAGGTTTGCGGGAGAGAGGCAATGAGCAGTTCTTC	CASRGLRERGNEQFF
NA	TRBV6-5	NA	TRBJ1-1	TGTGCCAGCAGTTACAAGGGGGGTACGAACACTGAAGCTTTCTTT	CASSYKGGTNTEAFF
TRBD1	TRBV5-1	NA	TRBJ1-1	TGCGCCAGCAGCCCCCCAGGACAGGGGGCTTTGACCGGGGCTTTCTTT	CASSPPGQGALTGAFF
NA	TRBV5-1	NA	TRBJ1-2	TGCGCCAGCAGCTTACGGACGACAGGCTATGGCTACACCTTC	CASSLRTTGYGYTF
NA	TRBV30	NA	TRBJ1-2	TGTGCCTGGAATCAGGGTCAAGGCTACACCTTC	CAWNQGQGYTF
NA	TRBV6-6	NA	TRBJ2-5	TGTGCCAGCACCGAACCCGGGGGCCAGGCGGGAGAGACCCAGTACTTC	CASTEPGGQAGETQYF
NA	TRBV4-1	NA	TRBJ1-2	TGCGCCAGCAGCCAAGATCATCTCGGGGGGGTGGATGGCTACACCTTC	CASSQDHLGGVDGYTF
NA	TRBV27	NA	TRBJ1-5	TGTGCCAGCAGTTTCTCGACTTATCAGCCCCAGCATTTT	CASSFSTYQPQHF
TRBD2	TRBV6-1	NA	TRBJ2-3	TGTGCCAGCAGTAGCGGGGGGTTTACAGATACGCAGTATTTT	CASSSGGFTDTQYF
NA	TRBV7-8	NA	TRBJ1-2	TGTGCCAGCAGCTTATCGGGGCCTTTCTATGGCTACACCTTC	CASSLSGPFYGYTF
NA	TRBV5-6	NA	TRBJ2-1	TGTGCCAGCAGCGCGGGACAGCCGGGCTACAATGAGCAGTTCTTC	CASSAGQPGYNEQFF